These T cell receptor beta chains were read from a single sample in a study of shared clonotypes between healthy human individuals. The data were produced by immunoSEQ multiplex PCR, yet TCRdb's version contains in-frame clones alone and is incomplete. The sample holds around 2.3 million clones; 90% to 96% are singletons and the top ten take 0.13%. Sequenced input: naive CD4+ T cells sorted from blood. All receptors derive from a man younger than 35 in good health. Both conserved end residues are part of each CDR3. D genes are given only for firm matches. Only part of the rows carry a size: once, few, many, or a class if the clone is expanded.

>TRBJ1-1|-|TRBD1|TRBV18
CASSAGTENTEAFF
TGTGCCAGCTCAGCCGGGACAGAGAACACTGAAGCTTTCTTT
>TRBJ2-3|-|TRBD2|TRBV6-1
CASSVAGEADTQYF
TGTGCCAGCAGCGTAGCGGGAGAGGCGGATACGCAGTATTTT
>TRBJ2-7|-|TRBD2|TRBV5-1
CASSLVAGSTYEQYF
TGCGCCAGCAGCTTGGTAGCGGGATCTACTTACGAGCAGTACTTC
>TRBJ2-7|-|-|TRBV7-9
CASSLGQEGYEQYF
TGTGCCAGCAGCTTAGGACAGGAGGGGTACGAGCAGTACTTC
>TRBJ2-5|-|-|TRBV6-5
CASSPGRIQETQYF
TGTGCCAGCAGCCCTGGACGGATACAAGAGACCCAGTACTTC
>TRBJ2-6|-|TRBD1|TRBV4-1
CASSHVRDRARSGANVLTF
TGCGCCAGCAGCCATGTCCGAGACAGGGCTCGCTCTGGGGCCAACGTCCTGACTTTC
>TRBJ2-2|once|-|TRBV2
CASSVPRVNTGELFF
TGTGCCAGCAGTGTTCCCAGGGTGAACACCGGGGAGCTGTTTTTT
>TRBJ1-1|once|TRBD1|TRBV28
CASSPGQKKAFF
TGTGCCAGCAGCCCGGGACAGAAAAAAGCTTTCTTT
>TRBJ2-2|once|-|TRBV4-1
CASSQEVTGELFF
TGCGCCAGCAGCCAAGAGGTCACCGGGGAGCTGTTTTTT
>TRBJ2-7|-|-|TRBV6-6
CASSRDTRLEQYF
TGTGCCAGCAGCCGCGACACAAGGCTCGAGCAGTACTTC
>TRBJ2-3|-|-|TRBV25-1
CASSEGGGTDTQYF
TGTGCCAGCAGTGAGGGGGGTGGCACAGATACGCAGTATTTT
>TRBJ1-5|-|-|TRBV21-1
CASSPRGEGNQPQHF
TGTGCCAGCAGCCCTAGGGGAGAGGGCAATCAGCCCCAGCATTTT
>TRBJ2-3|-|TRBD2|TRBV5-6
CASSRGLAGGGTDTQYF
TGTGCCAGCAGTCGTGGACTAGCGGGGGGCGGCACAGATACGCAGTATTTT
>TRBJ1-2|-|-|TRBV6-1
CASSEALGVGYGYTF
TGTGCCAGCAGTGAAGCGTTGGGGGTTGGCTATGGCTACACCTTC
>TRBJ2-2|-|-|TRBV2
CASSDAGKGSGELFF
TGTGCCAGCAGTGATGCGGGGAAGGGGTCCGGGGAGCTGTTTTTT
>TRBJ1-2|-|TRBD1|TRBV28
CASASTGTGNYGYTF
TGTGCCAGCGCTTCGACCGGGACAGGGAACTATGGCTACACCTTC
>TRBJ2-4|-|TRBD2|TRBV5-1
CASEGDSGRGKNIQYF
TGCGCCAGCGAAGGGGATAGCGGGAGAGGCAAAAACATTCAGTACTTC
>TRBJ1-2|-|-|TRBV6-5
CASRLRGGGYTF
TGTGCCAGCAGACTTCGGGGAGGCGGCTACACCTTC
>TRBJ2-1|-|-|TRBV11-3
CASSLDRGNEQFF
TGTGCCAGCAGCTTAGATCGGGGGAATGAGCAGTTCTTC
>TRBJ2-5|once|TRBD2|TRBV5-1
CASSLASALRTSGETQYF
TGCGCCAGCAGCTTGGCCAGCGCCTTGAGAACTAGCGGGGAGACCCAGTACTTC
>TRBJ1-2|-|-|TRBV7-9
CASSHGGDGYTF
TGTGCCAGCAGCCACGGGGGCGATGGCTACACCTTC
>TRBJ2-1|-|-|TRBV20-1
CSVKIGIQQFF
TGCAGTGTCAAGATAGGGATTCAGCAGTTCTTC
>TRBJ2-1|-|TRBD2|TRBV5-1
CASSLVAGTYNEQFF
TGCGCCAGCAGCTTGGTAGCGGGGACCTACAATGAGCAGTTCTTC
>TRBJ2-3|once|-|TRBV10-2
CASSEFGTSTDTQYF
TGCGCCAGCAGTGAATTTGGGACTAGCACAGATACGCAGTATTTT
>TRBJ1-2|-|TRBD1|TRBV20-1
CSARQGEGYTF
TGCAGTGCCCGACAGGGGGAAGGCTACACCTTC
>TRBJ2-5|-|-|TRBV18
CASSPPLSLRETQYF
TGTGCCAGCTCACCACCGTTATCGCTGAGGGAGACCCAGTACTTC
>TRBJ2-7|-|TRBD1|TRBV12-5
CASGLVRGQNEQYF
TGTGCTAGTGGTTTGGTCAGGGGGCAAAACGAGCAGTACTTC
>TRBJ1-1|-|-|TRBV10-3
CAIRETGLNTEAFF
TGTGCCATCAGAGAGACAGGTCTGAACACTGAAGCTTTCTTT
>TRBJ1-5|few|-|TRBV6-5
CASSNTNQPQHF
TGTGCCAGCAGTAACACAAATCAGCCCCAGCATTTT
>TRBJ1-2|-|-|TRBV7-9
CASSSPTTGHYGYTF
TGTGCCAGCAGCTCTCCCACGACAGGCCATTATGGCTACACCTTC
>TRBJ1-2|-|TRBD1|TRBV6-5
CASRDPGQGNYGYTF
TGTGCCAGCAGGGACCCGGGACAGGGGAACTATGGCTACACCTTC
>TRBJ2-1|-|TRBD2|TRBV5-1
CASSLDLERGPYNEQFF
TGCGCCAGCAGCTTGGATCTTGAGCGGGGGCCCTACAATGAGCAGTTCTTC
>TRBJ1-2|-|-|TRBV10-2
CASRTTYGYTF
TGCGCCAGCAGGACAACCTATGGCTACACCTTC
>TRBJ1-5|-|-|TRBV29-1
CSVVEAVGQPQHF
TGCAGCGTTGTAGAGGCGGTCGGACAGCCCCAGCATTTT
>TRBJ1-6|-|-|TRBV7-9
CASSLEWGVRSPLHF
TGTGCCAGCAGCTTAGAGTGGGGGGTCAGGTCACCCCTCCACTTT
>TRBJ1-5|-|-|TRBV2
CASRQGGQPQHF
TGTGCCAGCAGACAGGGAGGACAGCCCCAGCATTTT
>TRBJ1-5|-|-|TRBV6-1
CASSVGVYSNQPQHF
TGTGCCAGCAGTGTCGGGGTCTATAGCAATCAGCCCCAGCATTTT
>TRBJ1-3|-|-|TRBV6-1
CASEKMLSNTIYF
TGTGCCAGTGAAAAAATGCTGTCGAACACCATATATTTT
>TRBJ1-6|-|TRBD1|TRBV5-1
CASSSGQGQVLGSPLHF
TGCGCCAGCAGCTCCGGTCAGGGACAGGTACTGGGTTCACCCCTCCACTTT
>TRBJ1-1|-|-|TRBV12-5
CASGWENTEAFF
TGTGCTAGTGGCTGGGAGAACACTGAAGCTTTCTTT
>TRBJ1-2|few|-|TRBV5-1
CASSLVGTNYGYTF
TGCGCCAGCAGCTTGGTGGGGACTAACTATGGCTACACCTTC
>TRBJ2-5|-|-|TRBV18
CASSLAGTESYF
TGTGCCAGCTCACTAGCAGGGACCGAGTCTTACTTC
>TRBJ2-1|-|-|TRBV4-2
CASASGGKEQFF
TGTGCCAGCGCCTCCGGAGGGAAAGAGCAGTTCTTC
>TRBJ2-2|few|-|TRBV6-5
CASSRNTGELFF
TGTGCCAGCAGTCGGAACACCGGGGAGCTGTTTTTT
>TRBJ2-1|-|-|TRBV19
CASSPRLDHTQQFF
TGTGCCAGTAGTCCGCGACTCGACCACACGCAGCAGTTCTTC
>TRBJ2-1|-|TRBD2|TRBV5-1
CASSQTSGNNEQFF
TGCGCCAGCAGCCAAACTAGCGGGAACAATGAGCAGTTCTTC
>TRBJ2-5|-|TRBD2|TRBV7-9
CASSLGPSGRGETQYF
TGTGCCAGCAGCTTAGGTCCTAGCGGGAGGGGAGAGACCCAGTACTTC
>TRBJ1-1|-|-|TRBV7-8
CASTLVGSTEAFF
TGTGCCAGCACCCTAGTTGGGAGCACTGAAGCTTTCTTT
>TRBJ1-4|-|TRBD1|TRBV11-2
CASTPGTGKTNEKLFF
TGTGCCAGCACCCCCGGGACAGGGAAAACTAATGAAAAACTGTTTTTT
>TRBJ2-7|-|-|TRBV12-1
CASSFAFSYEQYF
TGTGCCAGCAGCTTTGCCTTTTCGTACGAGCAGTACTTC
>TRBJ2-3|-|-|TRBV30
CAWRDFLGADTQYF
TGTGCCTGGAGGGACTTCCTGGGCGCTGATACGCAGTATTTT
>TRBJ2-2|-|TRBD1|TRBV2
CASSEARTGTGELFF
TGTGCCAGCAGTGAAGCCCGGACAGGCACCGGGGAGCTGTTTTTT
>TRBJ2-1|-|-|TRBV18
CASSPPGVNEQFF
TGTGCCAGCTCACCACCGGGGGTAAATGAGCAGTTCTTC
>TRBJ2-7|-|-|TRBV28
CASRGELLGSYEQYF
TGTGCCAGCAGGGGGGAGCTACTGGGCTCCTACGAGCAGTACTTC
>TRBJ2-1|-|TRBD1|TRBV7-9
CASSLGTGRLNEQFF
TGTGCCAGCAGCTTAGGGACAGGGCGACTCAATGAGCAGTTCTTC
>TRBJ2-5|-|-|TRBV19
CASSKTVRETQYF
TGTGCCAGTAGTAAAACAGTCAGAGAGACCCAGTACTTC
>TRBJ1-5|-|-|TRBV6-5
CATWPRNSNQPQHF
TGTGCCACCTGGCCCCGGAACAGCAATCAGCCCCAGCATTTT
>TRBJ2-1|-|-|TRBV18
CASSPLVGEQFF
TGTGCCAGCTCACCCCTAGTCGGTGAGCAGTTCTTC
>TRBJ2-7|-|-|TRBV11-2
CASSSRAEQYF
TGTGCCAGCAGCTCTAGAGCAGAGCAGTACTTC
>TRBJ2-5|-|TRBD2|TRBV2
CASRSGTKETQYF
TGTGCCAGCCGCTCCGGGACTAAAGAGACCCAGTACTTC